This record covers a single TCR beta chain. No cognate antigen has been identified for it. No per-base quality is available; no much larger clone lies one base away. Libraries were made using 5' RACE. Sequencing was performed on an Illumina HiSeq 2500. The second PCR ran for about 6 to 11 cycles and used a J-beta primer mix along with a sample-barcoded 5' primer. A template-switch 5' adaptor carrying 12 random nucleotides introduced a unique molecular identifier onto each TCR beta cDNA molecule. Each sample yielded at least 3 million CDR3-containing paired-end reads. First-strand cDNA was synthesized from all RNA with the Mint cDNA synthesis kit, primed by a TRBC-specific oligonucleotide. After uracil-DNA glycosylase treatment, a first 18-cycle PCR used universal primers M1SS and BC2_uni_R on all cDNA. Turning to the authors' computational methods: For normalization, 1 million high-quality reads, each with a distinct molecular identifier, were randomly selected from each sample. Instead of being binned into consensus sequences, reads that shared molecular identifiers were thrown out. MiTCR, with a Q25 quality threshold and the strictest error-elimination algorithm, was used for CDR3 identification, clonotype clustering and error correction. A nonparametric unseen species model using Euler transformation provided a lower-bound estimate of total TCR beta diversity. The public reads were quality trimmed at Q25 with fastp and then assembled into clones with MiXCR by TCRdb, keeping productive beta chains. Identical CDR3 proteins give one entry, which carries the most common genes and DNA. These V and J calls are TCRdb output, not the study's own analysis. The table for this sample lists over 1,200,000 distinct CDR3 sequences; 59% of them were counted only once. About 6.3% of the sample belongs to the ten largest clones.

This entry belongs to a study of blood T cells in healthy people across ages (dated by TCRdb to about 2015). Some background on the complete study: Template switching captured roughly one uniquely barcoded TCR beta cDNA molecule per two T cells in model experiments. Four age groups were formed from the donors: young (average about 17 years), middle-aged (more than 35), aged (roughly 56) and long-lived (approximately 80). Two additional independent replicas of 1 million unique cDNA reads from the same blood draw were analyzed for two donors (one aged 18 to 30 and one aged 80 or older). Using deep sequencing normalized with unique cDNA molecular identifiers, the study measured how TCR beta repertoire diversity changes with age. To avoid experimental bias, donors of different ages were distributed randomly across sequencing lanes. Study-level results and caveats: Since profiling was done on bulk unsorted PBMCs, naive and antigen-experienced compartments could not be conclusively compared. A strong correlation was found between observed TCR beta diversity and the percentage of naive T cells measured by flow cytometry. Estimates of total diversity from one million sequenced T cells were regarded as lower bounds and underestimates. As age increased, observed TCR beta diversity per million T cells dropped in a roughly linear way, and a significant reduction was already evident by age roughly 36. The long-lived group showed more naive CD4+ T cells, fewer expanded clones and increased TCR diversity than the aged group, suggesting age selection. Because donor CMV infection status was unknown, age-related changes in expanded clonotypes were potentially confounded.

Systemically healthy Caucasian individuals from Russia, over 30 in total and aged roughly 6 to 100 years, were included as donors. Roughly 10 milliliters of peripheral blood were collected from each donor into EDTA-treated Vacutainer tubes. Ficoll-Paque density-gradient centrifugation was used to isolate PBMCs, with at least 7 million per sample. Total RNA was extracted from PBMCs with Trizol reagent, with at least 5.5 micrograms obtained per sample. For every donor, an aliquot of PBMCs went through flow cytometry to measure the percentages of naive CD45RAhigh/CD27high T cells. The V and J ends are trimmed by 5 bases and 1 base, leaving 8 bases between them. CDR1 and CDR2 (MDHEN, SYDVKM) derive from the germline V gene. The CDR3 starts with the cysteine, ends with the phenylalanine, and has 14 residues. Of the read, only the CDR3 DNA is kept; its 42 bases are in frame from base 1.

The source of this sequence is a young man in good health. The sample comprised blood. The sequence is built from TRBV28 and TRBJ1-4, with TRBD1 tentatively as D gene (5 bases match). The DNA sequence is as follows: TGTGCCAGCAGTCGAGGGGTAACTAATGAAAAACTGTTTTTT. It is translated as CASSRGVTNEKLFF. The entire variable domain, with the stretches around the CDR3 drawn from the reference TRBV28 and TRBJ1-4 proteins, is DVKVTQSSRYLVKRTGEKVFLECVQDMDHENMFWYRQDPGLGLRLIYFSYDVKMKEKGDIPEGYSVSREKKERFSLILESASTNQTSMYLCASSRGVTNEKLFFGSGTQLSVL.